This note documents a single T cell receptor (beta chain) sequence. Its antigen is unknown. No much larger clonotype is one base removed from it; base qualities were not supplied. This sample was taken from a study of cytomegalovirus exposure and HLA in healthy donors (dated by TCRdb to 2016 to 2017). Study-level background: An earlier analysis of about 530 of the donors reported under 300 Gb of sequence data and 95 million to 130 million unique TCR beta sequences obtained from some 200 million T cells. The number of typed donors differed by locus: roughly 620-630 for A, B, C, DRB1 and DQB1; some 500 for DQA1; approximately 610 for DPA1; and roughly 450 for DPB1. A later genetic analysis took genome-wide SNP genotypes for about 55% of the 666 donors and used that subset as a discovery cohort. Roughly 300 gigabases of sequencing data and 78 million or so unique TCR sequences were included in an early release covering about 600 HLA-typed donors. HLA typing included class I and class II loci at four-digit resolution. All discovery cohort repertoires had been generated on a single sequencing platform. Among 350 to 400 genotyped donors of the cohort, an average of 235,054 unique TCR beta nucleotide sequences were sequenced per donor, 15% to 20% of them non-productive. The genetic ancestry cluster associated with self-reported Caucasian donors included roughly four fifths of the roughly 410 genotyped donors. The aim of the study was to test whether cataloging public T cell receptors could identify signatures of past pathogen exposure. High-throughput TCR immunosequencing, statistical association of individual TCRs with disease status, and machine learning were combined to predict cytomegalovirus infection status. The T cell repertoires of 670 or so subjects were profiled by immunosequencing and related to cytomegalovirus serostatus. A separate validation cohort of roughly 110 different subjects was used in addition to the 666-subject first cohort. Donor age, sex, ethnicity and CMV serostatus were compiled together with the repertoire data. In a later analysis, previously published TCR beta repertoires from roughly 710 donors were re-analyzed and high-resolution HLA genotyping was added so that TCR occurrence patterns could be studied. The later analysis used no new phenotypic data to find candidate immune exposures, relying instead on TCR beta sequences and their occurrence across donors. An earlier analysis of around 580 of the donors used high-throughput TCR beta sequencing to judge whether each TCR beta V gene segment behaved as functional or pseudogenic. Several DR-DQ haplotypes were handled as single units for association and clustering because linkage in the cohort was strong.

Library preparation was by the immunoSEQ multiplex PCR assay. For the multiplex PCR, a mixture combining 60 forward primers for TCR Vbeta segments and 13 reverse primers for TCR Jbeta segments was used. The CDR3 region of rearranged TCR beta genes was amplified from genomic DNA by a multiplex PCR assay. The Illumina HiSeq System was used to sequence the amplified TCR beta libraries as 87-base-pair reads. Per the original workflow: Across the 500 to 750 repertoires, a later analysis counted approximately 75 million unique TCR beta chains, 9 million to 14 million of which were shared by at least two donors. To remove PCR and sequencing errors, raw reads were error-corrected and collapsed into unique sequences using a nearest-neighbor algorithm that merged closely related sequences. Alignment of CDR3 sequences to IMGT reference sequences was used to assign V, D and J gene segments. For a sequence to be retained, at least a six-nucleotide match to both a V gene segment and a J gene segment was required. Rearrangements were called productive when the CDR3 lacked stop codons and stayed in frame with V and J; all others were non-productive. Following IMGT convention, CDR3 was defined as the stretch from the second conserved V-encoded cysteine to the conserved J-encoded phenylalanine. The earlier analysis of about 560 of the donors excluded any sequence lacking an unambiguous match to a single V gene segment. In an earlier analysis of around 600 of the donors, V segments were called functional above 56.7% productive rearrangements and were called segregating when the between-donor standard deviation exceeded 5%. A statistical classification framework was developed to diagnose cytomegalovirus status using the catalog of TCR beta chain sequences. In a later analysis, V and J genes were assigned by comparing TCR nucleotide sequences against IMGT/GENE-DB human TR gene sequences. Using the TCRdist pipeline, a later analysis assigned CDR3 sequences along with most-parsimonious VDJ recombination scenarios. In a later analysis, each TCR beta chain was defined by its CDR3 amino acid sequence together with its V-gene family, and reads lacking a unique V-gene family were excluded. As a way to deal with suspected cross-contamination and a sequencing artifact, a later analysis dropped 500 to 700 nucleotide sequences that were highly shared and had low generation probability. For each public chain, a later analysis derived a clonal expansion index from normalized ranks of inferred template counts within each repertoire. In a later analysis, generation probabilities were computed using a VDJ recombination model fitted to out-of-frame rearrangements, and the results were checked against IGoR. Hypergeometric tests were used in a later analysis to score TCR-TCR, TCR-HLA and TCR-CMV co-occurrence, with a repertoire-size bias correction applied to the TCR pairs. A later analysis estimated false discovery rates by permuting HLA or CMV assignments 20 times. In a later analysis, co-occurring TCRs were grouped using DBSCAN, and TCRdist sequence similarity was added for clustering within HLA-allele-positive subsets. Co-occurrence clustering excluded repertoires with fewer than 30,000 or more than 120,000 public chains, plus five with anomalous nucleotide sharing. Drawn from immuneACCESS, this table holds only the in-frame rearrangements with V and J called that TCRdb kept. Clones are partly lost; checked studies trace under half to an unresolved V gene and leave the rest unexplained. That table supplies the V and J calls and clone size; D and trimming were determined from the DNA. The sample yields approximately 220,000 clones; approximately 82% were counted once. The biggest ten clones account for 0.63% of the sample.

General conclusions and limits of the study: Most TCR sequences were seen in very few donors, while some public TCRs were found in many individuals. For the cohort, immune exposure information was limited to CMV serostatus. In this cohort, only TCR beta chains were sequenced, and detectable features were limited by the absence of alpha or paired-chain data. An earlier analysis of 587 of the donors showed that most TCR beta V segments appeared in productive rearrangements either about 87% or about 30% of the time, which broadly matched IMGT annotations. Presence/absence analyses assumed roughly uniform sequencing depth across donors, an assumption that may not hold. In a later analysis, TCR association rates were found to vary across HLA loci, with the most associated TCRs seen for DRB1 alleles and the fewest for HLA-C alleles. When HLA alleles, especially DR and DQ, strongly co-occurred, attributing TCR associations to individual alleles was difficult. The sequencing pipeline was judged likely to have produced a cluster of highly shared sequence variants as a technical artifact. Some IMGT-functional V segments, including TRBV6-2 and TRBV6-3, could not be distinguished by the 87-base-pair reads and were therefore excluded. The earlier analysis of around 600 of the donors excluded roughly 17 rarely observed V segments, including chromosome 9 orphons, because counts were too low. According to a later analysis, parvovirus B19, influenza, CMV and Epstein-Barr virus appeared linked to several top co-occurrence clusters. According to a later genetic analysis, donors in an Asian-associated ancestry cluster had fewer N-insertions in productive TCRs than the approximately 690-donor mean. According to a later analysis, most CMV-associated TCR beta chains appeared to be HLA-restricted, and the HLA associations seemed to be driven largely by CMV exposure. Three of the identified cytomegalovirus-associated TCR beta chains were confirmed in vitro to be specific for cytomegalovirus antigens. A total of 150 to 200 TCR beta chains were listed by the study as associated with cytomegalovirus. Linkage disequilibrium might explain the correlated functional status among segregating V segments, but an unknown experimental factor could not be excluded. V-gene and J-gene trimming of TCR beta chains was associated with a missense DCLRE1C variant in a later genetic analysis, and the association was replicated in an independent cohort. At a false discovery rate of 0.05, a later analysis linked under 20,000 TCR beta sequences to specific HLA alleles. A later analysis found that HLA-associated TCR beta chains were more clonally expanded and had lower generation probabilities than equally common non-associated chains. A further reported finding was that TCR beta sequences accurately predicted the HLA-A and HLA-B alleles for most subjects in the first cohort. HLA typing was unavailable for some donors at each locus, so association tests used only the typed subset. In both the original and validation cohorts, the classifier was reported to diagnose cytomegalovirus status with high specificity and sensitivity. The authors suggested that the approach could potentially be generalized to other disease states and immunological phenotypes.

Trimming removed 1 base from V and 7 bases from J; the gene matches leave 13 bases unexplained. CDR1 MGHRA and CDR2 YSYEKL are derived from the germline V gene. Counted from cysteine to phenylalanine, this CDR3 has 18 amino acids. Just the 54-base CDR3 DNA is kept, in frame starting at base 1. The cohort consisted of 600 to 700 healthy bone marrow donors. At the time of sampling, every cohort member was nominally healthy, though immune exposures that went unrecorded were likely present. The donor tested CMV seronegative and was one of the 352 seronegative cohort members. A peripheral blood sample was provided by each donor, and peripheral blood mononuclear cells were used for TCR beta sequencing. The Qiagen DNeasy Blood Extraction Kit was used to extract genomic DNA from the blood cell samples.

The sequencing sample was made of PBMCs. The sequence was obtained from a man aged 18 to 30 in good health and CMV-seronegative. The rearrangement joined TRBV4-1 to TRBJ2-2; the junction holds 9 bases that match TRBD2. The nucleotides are TGCGCCAGCAGCCAAGTGGTGCGGGAGGGCCGGAAGGGCGGGGAGCTGTTTTTT. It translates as CASSQVVREGRKGGELFF.